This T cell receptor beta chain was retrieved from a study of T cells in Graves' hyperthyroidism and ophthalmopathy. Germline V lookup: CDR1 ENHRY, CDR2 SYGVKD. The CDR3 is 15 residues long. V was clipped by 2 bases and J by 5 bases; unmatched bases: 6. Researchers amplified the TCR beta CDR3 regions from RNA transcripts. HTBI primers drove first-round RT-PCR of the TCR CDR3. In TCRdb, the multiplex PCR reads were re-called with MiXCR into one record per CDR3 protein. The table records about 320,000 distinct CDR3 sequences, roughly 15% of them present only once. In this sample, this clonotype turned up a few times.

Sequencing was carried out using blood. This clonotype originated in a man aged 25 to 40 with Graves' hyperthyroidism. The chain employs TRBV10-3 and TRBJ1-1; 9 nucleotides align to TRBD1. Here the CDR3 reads CAISEAGQGKTEAFF. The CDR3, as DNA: TGTGCCATCAGTGAGGCCGGACAGGGGAAGACTGAAGCTTTCTTT.